This is a list of T cell receptor beta chains from one sample in a study of human T cells and chemical hapten exposure. TCRdb used MiXCR to reprocess the RACE reads, holding one entry per CDR3 protein. The data contain 150,000 to 200,000 distinct CDR3 sequences, about 14% of them singletons. The material was whole blood, obtained in connection with sensitization to the hapten diphenylcyclopropenone (DPC). The receptors derive from a woman in her twenties or thirties with alopecia areata. Some clones in this sample may be carry-over from other donors' samples. Each CDR3 is given with its conserved first and last residue. A D gene is named only where the DNA matches it firmly. Expanded clones are given a class, and other clones once, few, many or no size at all.

D gene | clone size | J gene | V gene | CDR3 protein | CDR3 DNA
TRBD2 | NA | TRBJ2-3 | TRBV20-1 | CSASVAGYTDTQYF | TGCAGTGCTAGCGTAGCGGGGTACACAGATACGCAGTATTTT
NA | NA | TRBJ1-2 | TRBV18 | CASSSMELYGYTF | TGTGCCAGCTCATCGATGGAGCTCTATGGCTACACCTTC
TRBD1 | few | TRBJ1-4 | TRBV29-1 | CSVSPLGTGGEKLFF | TGCAGCGTTTCCCCCCTGGGGACAGGGGGTGAAAAACTGTTTTTT
TRBD1 | NA | TRBJ2-3 | TRBV19 | CASSDRVAADTQYF | TGTGCCAGTAGCGACAGGGTCGCAGCAGATACGCAGTATTTT
NA | many | TRBJ1-2 | TRBV6-2/TRBV6-3 | CASSYRYSGGYTF | TGTGCCAGCAGTTACCGGTACAGCGGGGGCTACACCTTC
NA | many | TRBJ1-1 | TRBV29-1 | CSASRRGMAEAFF | TGCAGCGCCAGCAGAAGGGGGATGGCTGAAGCTTTCTTT
NA | few | TRBJ1-2 | TRBV7-9 | CASSLNREDGYTF | TGTGCCAGCAGCTTAAACAGGGAGGATGGCTACACCTTC
TRBD1 | many | TRBJ1-6 | TRBV5-4 | CASSPSTGANSPLHF | TGTGCCAGCAGCCCTTCTACAGGGGCGAATTCACCCCTCCACTTT
TRBD2 | few | TRBJ2-3 | TRBV7-2 | CASSSTSGAFTDTQYF | TGTGCCAGCAGCTCCACTAGCGGGGCCTTCACAGATACGCAGTATTTT
TRBD1 | NA | TRBJ1-2 | TRBV29-1 | CSVGGDRGAPYGYTF | TGCAGCGTTGGTGGGGACAGGGGGGCACCCTATGGCTACACCTTC
NA | many | TRBJ2-6 | TRBV5-1 | CASSRTLQRSGANVLTF | TGCGCCAGCAGCCGAACTTTGCAACGGTCTGGGGCCAACGTCCTGACTTTC
NA | NA | TRBJ2-5 | TRBV25-1 | CASSDLIRETQYF | TGTGCCAGCAGTGATCTTATACGGGAGACCCAGTACTTC
NA | few | TRBJ2-7 | TRBV28 | CASSSAREQYF | TGTGCCAGCAGTTCGGCGCGCGAGCAGTACTTC
NA | NA | TRBJ1-4 | TRBV7-9 | CASSLASGVEKLFF | TGTGCCAGCAGCTTAGCGTCTGGGGTTGAAAAACTGTTTTTT
NA | few | TRBJ2-3 | TRBV27 | CASKMQVSDTQYF | TGTGCCAGCAAGATGCAGGTGTCAGATACGCAGTATTTT
TRBD1 | few | TRBJ2-3 | TRBV9 | CASSVGQGSQYF | TGTGCCAGCAGCGTAGGACAGGGATCGCAGTATTTT
NA | many | TRBJ2-7 | TRBV20-1 | CSARDLSKGPYEQYF | TGCAGTGCTAGAGATCTATCCAAGGGGCCCTACGAGCAGTACTTC
TRBD2 | few | TRBJ2-2 | TRBV7-6 | CASSSSGSGELFF | TGTGCCAGCAGCAGTAGCGGGTCCGGGGAGCTGTTTTTT
TRBD2 | NA | TRBJ2-2 | TRBV7-9 | CASSLTLAGHTGELFF | TGTGCCAGCAGCTTAACCCTAGCGGGCCACACCGGGGAGCTGTTTTTT
TRBD2 | NA | TRBJ2-1 | TRBV20-1 | CSSRGSGGPYNEQFF | TGCAGTTCACGGGGAAGCGGGGGGCCTTACAATGAGCAGTTCTTC
TRBD1 | NA | TRBJ2-6 | TRBV29-1 | CSARTGGIRGANVLTF | TGCAGCGCCCGGACAGGGGGCATAAGAGGGGCCAACGTCCTGACTTTC
NA | NA | TRBJ2-1 | TRBV29-1 | CSVDQGGSDEQFF | TGCAGCGTAGATCAGGGGGGATCCGATGAGCAGTTCTTC
TRBD2 | NA | TRBJ2-3 | TRBV5-3 | CARARLAGDTDTQYF | TGTGCCAGAGCGAGATTAGCGGGGGACACAGATACGCAGTATTTT
TRBD2 | many | TRBJ2-5 | TRBV7-2 | CASTLGLAQETQYF | TGTGCCAGCACCCTGGGACTAGCCCAAGAGACCCAGTACTTC
NA | few | TRBJ1-3 | TRBV7-9 | CASSLGGVRSTPNTIYF | TGTGCCAGCAGCTTAGGTGGAGTGCGATCGACTCCGAACACCATATATTTT
TRBD1 | few | TRBJ1-2 | TRBV20-1 | CSAAQGQGYGYTF | TGCAGTGCTGCTCAAGGACAGGGTTATGGCTACACCTTC
TRBD2 | many | TRBJ2-3 | TRBV7-2 | CASSFRGTSGSPRTDTQYF | TGTGCCAGCAGCTTCCGTGGGACTAGCGGTTCCCCTCGCACAGATACGCAGTATTTT
TRBD2 | many | TRBJ2-5 | TRBV20-1 | CSASPLAGVGETQYF | TGCAGTGCTAGTCCGTTAGCGGGAGTGGGCGAGACCCAGTACTTC
NA | many | TRBJ1-1 | TRBV6-6 | CASSYRVSDVTEAFF | TGTGCCAGCAGTTACAGGGTTTCAGATGTAACTGAAGCTTTCTTT
TRBD1 | NA | TRBJ2-5 | TRBV28 | CASSLPPGQPRETQYF | TGTGCCAGCAGCCTCCCCCCGGGACAGCCAAGAGAGACCCAGTACTTC
TRBD1 | many | TRBJ1-2 | TRBV6-6 | CASRPGQGVGGYTF | TGTGCCAGCAGACCTGGACAGGGGGTCGGAGGCTACACCTTC
NA | NA | TRBJ2-7 | TRBV9 | CASSVGEGAYEQYF | TGTGCCAGCAGCGTAGGTGAGGGGGCCTACGAGCAGTACTTC
NA | NA | TRBJ2-7 | TRBV28 | CASTEGNEQYF | TGTGCCAGCACCGAGGGGAACGAGCAGTACTTC
NA | few | TRBJ1-2 | TRBV28 | CASNTGRDYGYTF | TGTGCCAGCAACACAGGGAGGGACTATGGCTACACCTTC
NA | few | TRBJ2-7 | TRBV13 | CASRYIRGGLGEQYF | TGTGCCAGCAGATATATTAGGGGAGGCCTCGGCGAGCAGTACTTC
TRBD2 | NA | TRBJ2-7 | TRBV5-5 | CASSWGSGLAGGREQYF | TGTGCCAGCAGTTGGGGCTCCGGACTAGCGGGAGGCCGGGAGCAGTACTTC
TRBD2 | many | TRBJ2-2 | TRBV7-8 | CASSPGLQNTGELFF | TGTGCCAGCAGCCCGGGACTACAAAACACCGGGGAGCTGTTTTTT
NA | NA | TRBJ1-6 | TRBV7-9 | CASSPNTGSPLHF | TGTGCCAGCAGCCCCAATACGGGTTCACCCCTCCACTTT
NA | NA | TRBJ2-1 | TRBV6-2/TRBV6-3 | CASRGGTAYNEQFF | TGTGCCAGCAGGGGGGGAACCGCCTACAATGAGCAGTTCTTC
TRBD1 | NA | TRBJ2-3 | TRBV6-6 | CASSYSAGGSFADTQYF | TGTGCCAGCAGTTACTCGGCAGGGGGATCGTTCGCAGATACGCAGTATTTT
NA | few | TRBJ1-2 | TRBV6-1 | CASSASLSGTLIYGYTF | TGTGCCAGCAGTGCCAGCCTCTCCGGGACTTTAATTTATGGCTACACCTTC
NA | many | TRBJ2-1 | TRBV29-1 | CSGWDPSNEQFF | TGCAGCGGATGGGACCCCTCCAATGAGCAGTTCTTC
NA | many | TRBJ1-5 | TRBV7-9 | CASSSLGGSNQPQHF | TGTGCCAGCAGCTCCTTAGGGGGGAGCAATCAGCCCCAGCATTTT
NA | NA | TRBJ2-3 | TRBV19 | CASSIGGTADTQYF | TGTGCCAGTAGTATCGGGGGCACGGCAGATACGCAGTATTTT
NA | NA | TRBJ2-2 | TRBV30 | CAWSKANTGELFF | TGTGCCTGGAGTAAGGCGAACACCGGGGAGCTGTTTTTT
NA | few | TRBJ1-5 | TRBV4-1 | CASSSTRYSNQPQHF | TGCGCCAGCAGCTCGACACGTTATAGCAATCAGCCCCAGCATTTT
TRBD1 | NA | TRBJ2-2 | TRBV29-1 | CSVGWDRVSGELFF | TGCAGCGTTGGCTGGGACAGGGTTTCCGGGGAGCTGTTTTTT
TRBD1 | few | TRBJ2-1 | TRBV2 | CASSARGQGAYNEQFF | TGTGCCAGCAGTGCGAGGGGACAGGGGGCCTACAATGAGCAGTTCTTC
TRBD2 | NA | TRBJ2-7 | TRBV23-1 | CASSQSGGLASPYEQYF | TGCGCCAGCAGTCAATCGGGGGGACTAGCGTCACCCTACGAGCAGTACTTC
NA | NA | TRBJ2-5 | TRBV7-2 | CASSFRDWQETQYF | TGTGCCAGCAGCTTTCGGGACTGGCAAGAGACCCAGTACTTC
NA | few | TRBJ2-5 | TRBV4-3 | CASSQDPLAFQETQYF | TGCGCCAGCAGCCAAGATCCCCTAGCGTTTCAAGAGACCCAGTACTTC
TRBD2 | many | TRBJ2-5 | TRBV9 | CASSVATSGGRQETQYF | TGTGCCAGCAGCGTAGCTACTAGCGGGGGCCGCCAAGAGACCCAGTACTTC
NA | many | TRBJ2-1 | TRBV29-1 | CSVVVTGGNYNEQFF | TGCAGCGTTGTAGTCACTGGCGGGAACTACAATGAGCAGTTCTTC
NA | NA | TRBJ2-2 | TRBV18 | CASSPPLESGELFF | TGTGCCAGCTCACCACCGCTAGAATCCGGGGAGCTGTTTTTT
NA | NA | TRBJ2-7 | TRBV28 | CASRRIGAYEQYF | TGTGCCAGCAGGAGGATAGGAGCCTACGAGCAGTACTTC
NA | NA | TRBJ1-1 | TRBV6-2/TRBV6-3 | CASSPTSGLEAFF | TGTGCCAGCAGCCCTACTTCAGGGCTTGAAGCTTTCTTT